This entry describes one T cell receptor (beta chain). Its target is unknown. It was with 60 Vbeta and 13 Jbeta primers that the PCR ran. Data came from immunoSEQ multiplex PCR; TCRdb stores just in-frame clones and leaves some out. Its table lists over 100,000 clones. Likely unrecorded immune exposures existed in these nominally healthy donors. CDR3 size: 12 residues. The V end was cut by 5 bases, the J end by 4 bases, with 5 bases between. In germline, CDR1 is LNHDA, CDR2 SQIVND (reference sequence). The sample comes from a study of cytomegalovirus exposure and HLA in healthy donors. Findings of the study overall: Later, an analysis showed that TCR beta chains associated with HLA were more clonally expanded than others that were equally common. There was a cluster of highly shared sequence variants that was likely a sequencing artifact.

The TCR sequence derives from a man in his forties or fifties in good health and CMV-seropositive. This rearrangement joins TRBV19 to TRBJ2-2; D unresolved. The material sequenced was PBMCs. The CDR3 sequence: CASSFLTGELFF. The CDR3 DNA reads TGTGCCAGTAGTTTCCTCACCGGGGAGCTGTTTTTT.